A single sample is the source of the 21 T cell receptor beta chains below, sequenced in a study of T cell responses to AZD1222 COVID-19 vaccine. Libraries were prepared by immunoSEQ multiplex PCR; TCRdb keeps only in-frame clonotypes and omits some of them. The table has 85,000 to 95,000 clones, over 75% seen once. The specimen was peripheral blood, collected 28 days after the second AZD1222 dose. All receptors come from an adult who received the AZD1222 COVID-19 vaccine.

The V gene is TRBV7-2, the J gene TRBJ1-1; D perhaps matches TRBD1 (6 bases). The CDR3 is 15 amino acids. Trimming removed 0 bases at V and 4 bases at J, with 12 bases between. Germline V gene sequence: CDR1 SGHTA, CDR2 FQGNSA. The CDR3 protein is CASSLAQGRSTEAFF. CDR3 DNA sequence: TGTGCCAGCAGCTTAGCGCAGGGGAGGAGCACTGAAGCTTTCTTT.

With respect to this clone: Other nucleotide sequences in the sample specify the same CDR3. The chain is built from TRBV28 and TRBJ1-1; D not resolved. The germline CDR1 and CDR2 sequences are MDHEN and SYDVKM. Trimming took 2 bases from V and 3 from J, leaving 4 bases between them. The CDR3 is made up of 12 amino acids. The CDR3 DNA follows: TGTGCCAGCAGTTTACTGTACACTGAAGCTTTCTTT. Translating gives CASSLLYTEAFF.

This chain links TRBV5-1 with TRBJ1-3; D unclear. Per the germline V gene, CDR1 is SGHRS and CDR2 is YFSETQ. There are 15 residues in the CDR3. V gave up 1 base and J gave up 0 bases, with 8 bases separating them. The CDR3 DNA is TGCGCCAGCAGCTTGATATACAGCTCTGGAAACACCATATATTTT. Its protein is CASSLIYSSGNTIYF.

The chain has TRBV7-9 and TRBJ1-6; D uncertain. Germline CDR1 reads SEHNR; CDR2 reads FQNEAQ (reference sequence). The CDR3 spans 13 residues. Trimming shortened V by 7 bases and J by 7 bases, and 11 bases separated the two germline ends. For the CDR3, the DNA is TGTGCCAGCACCCTCGGGGTAAATTCACCCCTCCACTTT. It codes for CASTLGVNSPLHF.

The V gene is TRBV4-3, the J gene TRBJ1-1; no clear D gene. Trimming removed 0 bases at V and 8 bases at J, with 19 bases between. The V gene's germline CDR1 is LGHNA and CDR2 YSLEER. The CDR3 length is 16 residues. The CDR3 sequence: CASSQDLGSQLVEAFF. CDR3 coding DNA: TGCGCCAGCAGCCAAGATCTAGGCAGTCAATTGGTGGAAGCTTTCTTT.

The rearrangement uses TRBV5-6 and TRBJ1-1; no definite D call. Trimming pared 0 bases from V and 3 bases from J, leaving 12 bases between. The germline V gene encodes CDR1 SGHDT and CDR2 YYEEEE. The length of the CDR3 is 15 residues. As DNA, the CDR3 is TGTGCCAGCAGCTTGGCCAGCGGGTTTGACACTGAAGCTTTCTTT. Translating gives CASSLASGFDTEAFF.

The chain is built from TRBV4-1 and TRBJ1-2; maybe TRBD1 (5 bases). CDR1 and CDR2 from the germline V gene are MGHRA and YSYEKL. V was trimmed by 3 bases and J by 3 bases, leaving 17 bases between them. CDR3 length: 16 residues. The CDR3 sequence is CASSQSRGPGYYGYTF. The CDR3 DNA is TGCGCCAGCAGCCAGTCGCGGGGCCCCGGCTACTATGGCTACACCTTC.

The chain employs TRBV19 and TRBJ2-1; the D gene is possibly TRBD2 (5 bases). Deletions cut 7 bases from V and 0 bases from J, with 16 bases between. Germline assignment: CDR1 LNHDA and CDR2 SQIVND (reference sequence). There are 16 residues in the CDR3. CDR3 nucleotides: TGTGCCAGTACCGACAACGGGGTAAGCTCCTACAATGAGCAGTTCTTC. Its translation is CASTDNGVSSYNEQFF. Complete variable domain (other parts from reference TRBV19 and TRBJ2-1): DGGITQSPKYLFRKEGQNVTLSCEQNLNHDAMYWYRQDPGQGLRLIYYSQIVNDFQKGDIAEGYSVSREKKESFPLTVTSAQKNPTAFYLCASTDNGVSSYNEQFFGPGTRLTVL.

The chain carries TRBV6-2 or TRBV6-3 and TRBJ2-7; a possible D gene is TRBD2 (6 bases). This CDR3 region has 14 residues. Per germline, CDR1 MNHEY and CDR2 SVGEGT. V was cut by 3 bases and J by 7 bases, with 16 bases left in between. The chain's CDR3 is CASSYSSENQEQYF. As DNA, the CDR3 is TGTGCCAGCAGTTATTCTAGCGAAAATCAGGAGCAGTACTTC.

The chain joins TRBV5-6 to TRBJ1-5, with D hard to call. Germline CDR1 SGHDT, CDR2 YYEEEE. CDR3 length: 15 amino acids. V lost 5 bases to trimming and J lost 1 base, with 13 bases between them. The CDR3: CASRSLRGSNQPQHF. In DNA, the CDR3 is TGTGCCAGCAGATCACTCCGCGGCAGCAATCAGCCCCAGCATTTT.

The chain links TRBV12-5 to TRBJ2-1; TRBD1 matches at 7 bases. The CDR3 extends over 15 amino acids. Trimming cost V 3 bases and J 5 bases; bases outside gene matches: 7. The germline V gene encodes CDR1 LGHNT and CDR2 FRNRAP. The CDR3 region has the DNA TGTGCTAGTGGTTTAGGGACAGACAATAACAATGAGCAGTTCTTC. Translation: CASGLGTDNNNEQFF.

This sequence joins TRBV3-1 (or the pseudogene TRBV3-2) and TRBJ2-7, with 10 bases lining up with TRBD1. Trimming at V came to 4 bases and at J to 2 bases, leaving 2 bases not matched to a gene. Germline CDR1 LGHDT, CDR2 YNNKEL (reference sequence). The CDR3 sequence is 14 residues long. CDR3 sequence: CASSLGQGTYEQYF. CDR3 nucleotide sequence: TGTGCCAGCAGCCTGGGACAGGGGACCTACGAGCAGTACTTC.

The chain recombines TRBV19 with TRBJ2-7; maybe TRBD1 (6 bases). V shed 2 bases and J shed 3 bases, with 11 bases lying between them. This CDR3 has 14 amino acids. In germline, CDR1 is LNHDA, CDR2 SQIVND (reference sequence). The CDR3 DNA sequence: TGTGCCAGTAGTATACAGGGGACCCACTACGAGCAGTACTTC. Residues: CASSIQGTHYEQYF.

This chain uses TRBV30 with TRBJ1-1; weak D call: TRBD1 (5 bases). V was pared by 3 bases and J by 1 base, with 15 bases between. The V gene's germline CDR1 is GTSNPN and CDR2 SVGIG (reference sequence). CDR3 length: 15 amino acids. DNA of the CDR3: TGTGCCTGGAGCGCCTCCAGGGCAGGGAACACTGAAGCTTTCTTT. Protein: CAWSASRAGNTEAFF.

The chain links TRBV2 to TRBJ2-3; D is uncertain. The CDR3 consists of 13 residues. CDR1 and CDR2 (germline): SNHLY, FYNNEI. Between the trimmed V and J ends, which lost 6 bases and 1 base, there was a span of 8 bases. In DNA, the CDR3 is TGTGCCAGCAGGAGACTGGGCACAGATACGCAGTATTTT. As protein: CASRRLGTDTQYF.

The chain links TRBV19 to TRBJ1-1; D is ambiguous. Germline loops: CDR1 LNHDA, CDR2 SQIVND (reference sequence). CDR3 length: 11 residues. Trimming pared 1 base from V and 7 bases from J, leaving 4 bases between. This CDR3 is CASSIAIEAFF. The CDR3, as DNA: TGTGCCAGTAGTATAGCAATTGAAGCTTTCTTT.

This chain joins TRBV18 and TRBJ2-7; tentatively, D is TRBD1 (6 bases). Trimming removed 3 bases from V and 0 bases from J, with 12 bases in between. Germline V lookup: CDR1 KGHSH, CDR2 LQKENI. This CDR3 is 15 amino acids long. The CDR3 loop reads CASSPSTGSSYEQYF. In DNA form, the CDR3 reads TGTGCCAGCTCACCCTCAACAGGGAGCTCCTACGAGCAGTACTTC.

The chain links TRBV7-9 to TRBJ1-1, with 8 positions matching TRBD1. V lost 4 bases, J lost 4 bases, and 5 bases stayed unmatched. This CDR3 is built from 14 residues. The germline CDR1 and CDR2 sequences are SEHNR and FQNEAQ (reference sequence). This chain's CDR3 is CASSWIQGGTEAFF. The CDR3 nucleotides are TGTGCCAGCAGCTGGATACAGGGGGGCACTGAAGCTTTCTTT.

The chain carries TRBV5-4 and TRBJ1-1, with D tentatively TRBD1 (5 bases). Per the germline V gene, CDR1 is SGHNT and CDR2 is YYREEE (reference sequence). The CDR3 length is 14 residues. Deletions cut 4 bases from V and 5 bases from J, with 15 bases between. CDR3 bases: TGTGCCAGCAGCCTCACAGGAGATGTTACTGAAGCTTTCTTT. It encodes CASSLTGDVTEAFF.

About this clone: The same CDR3 arises from other DNA sequences in this sample as well. V and J are TRBV6-1 and TRBJ1-5, with D hard to call. This CDR3 has 14 amino acids. In germline, CDR1 is MNHNS, CDR2 SASEGT. V shed 1 base and J shed 3 bases, with 7 bases lying between them. CDR3 sequence (DNA): TGTGCCAGCAGTGAAGGGGGTGCCAATCAGCCCCAGCATTTT. Amino acid sequence: CASSEGGANQPQHF.

The chain is built from TRBV6-5 and TRBJ1-5; 7 nucleotides match TRBD1. Germline loops: CDR1 MNHEY, CDR2 SVGAGI. The CDR3 is 15 amino acids. J lost 0 bases, V lost 2 bases, and 1 base had no gene match. In DNA, the CDR3 is TGTGCCAGCAGTTACCGACAGGGTAGCAATCAGCCCCAGCATTTT. Its protein is CASSYRQGSNQPQHF.